The source of this T cell receptor (beta chain) is a study of T cell repertoires in cytomegalovirus infection. One entry per CDR3 protein, called by TCRdb with MiXCR from the reads. The table shows roughly 990,000 distinct CDR3 sequences, with less than 35% occurring only once. Trimming left V 7 bases short and J 3 bases short, with 17 bases between. This CDR3 has 15 residues. Per the germline V gene, CDR1 is SEHNR and CDR2 is FQNEAQ (reference sequence). About this clonotype: Its target is not known.

This receptor was taken from a human donor in good health (CMV status not recorded). Some clones in this sample may be carry-over from other donors' samples. The chain is built from TRBV7-9 and TRBJ2-3; a weak D match, TRBD1 (5 bases). The source material was cultured CD8+ T cells from PBMCs, sampled from culture after CMV antigen stimulation. As DNA, the CDR3 is TGTGCCAGCAACGGAGAGCAGGGTAAAACAGATACGCAGTATTTT. This sequence encodes CASNGEQGKTDTQYF.